This is a list of T cell receptor beta chains from one sample in a study of blood T cell repertoires in COVID-19. TCRdb keeps only in-frame clones here, not all; method: immunoSEQ multiplex PCR. Here the sample spans 110,000 or so clones, about 86% being singletons. Material: peripheral blood. The receptors shown here come from a man in his 70s who had recovered from COVID-19. Both conserved end residues are part of each CDR3. The D gene is left open where the match is weak. The size entry is marked missing in some rows and otherwise reads once, few, many or a size class.

j_call: TRBJ2-1; v_call: TRBV16; d_call: TRBD2; clone_size: -; cdr3_nt: TGTGCCAGCAGCCAATCGACTAGCGGGAAGGGTGAGCAGTTCTTC; cdr3_aa: CASSQSTSGKGEQFF
j_call: TRBJ2-2; v_call: TRBV29-1; d_call: TRBD2; clone_size: -; cdr3_nt: TGCAGCACCTCGGGACTAGCGGGAGCTCGCACCGGGGAGCTGTTTTTT; cdr3_aa: CSTSGLAGARTGELFF
j_call: TRBJ1-1; v_call: TRBV28; d_call: TRBD1; clone_size: -; cdr3_nt: TGTGCCAGCAGTTCCGGGACAGGGGGCAGCCGGTGGTCTTTCTTT; cdr3_aa: CASSSGTGGSRWSFF
j_call: TRBJ2-3; v_call: TRBV11-3; d_call: -; clone_size: -; cdr3_nt: TGTGCCAGCAGCCCGGCTAGCGATACGCAGTATTTT; cdr3_aa: CASSPASDTQYF
j_call: TRBJ1-5; v_call: TRBV4-3; d_call: -; clone_size: -; cdr3_nt: TGCGCCAGCAGCCAAGGGGTAACAGGCAATCAGCCCCAGCATTTT; cdr3_aa: CASSQGVTGNQPQHF
j_call: TRBJ1-3; v_call: TRBV28; d_call: -; clone_size: -; cdr3_nt: TGTGCCAGCGAAGCCAACTCTGGAAACACCATATATTTT; cdr3_aa: CASEANSGNTIYF
j_call: TRBJ2-3; v_call: TRBV30; d_call: TRBD1; clone_size: -; cdr3_nt: TGTGCCTGGAGTGTTGGACAGGGGCCAGATACGCAGTATTTT; cdr3_aa: CAWSVGQGPDTQYF
j_call: TRBJ2-7; v_call: TRBV19; d_call: -; clone_size: -; cdr3_nt: TGTGCCAGTAGTTTAGGACAGAATTCACTTTACGAGCAGTACTTC; cdr3_aa: CASSLGQNSLYEQYF
j_call: TRBJ2-7; v_call: TRBV4-1; d_call: -; clone_size: -; cdr3_nt: TGCGCCAGCAGCAGCCCCCGATCCTACGAGCAGTACTTC; cdr3_aa: CASSSPRSYEQYF
j_call: TRBJ2-7; v_call: TRBV9; d_call: TRBD1; clone_size: once; cdr3_nt: TGTGCCAGCAGCGCCCACGGGGACAGCAACTACGAGCAGTACTTC; cdr3_aa: CASSAHGDSNYEQYF
j_call: TRBJ2-1; v_call: TRBV2; d_call: -; clone_size: -; cdr3_nt: TGTGCCAGCAGTTCGGGTCCCTTCGTGGAGCAGTTCTTC; cdr3_aa: CASSSGPFVEQFF
j_call: TRBJ2-3; v_call: TRBV29-1; d_call: -; clone_size: -; cdr3_nt: TGCAGCGCCCTGTATCGCACAGATACGCAGTATTTT; cdr3_aa: CSALYRTDTQYF
j_call: TRBJ2-1; v_call: TRBV4-3; d_call: TRBD2; clone_size: -; cdr3_nt: TGCGCCAGCAGCCAAAATACACCTCCGGGACTAGCGGTCAATGAGCAGTTCTTC; cdr3_aa: CASSQNTPPGLAVNEQFF
j_call: TRBJ2-2; v_call: TRBV7-3; d_call: TRBD1; clone_size: -; cdr3_nt: TGTGCCAGCAGCCCCGGGACAGGGGGCGCCGGCGGGGAGCTGTTTTTT; cdr3_aa: CASSPGTGGAGGELFF
j_call: TRBJ1-2; v_call: TRBV7-2; d_call: -; clone_size: -; cdr3_nt: TGTGCCAGCCGGGGGGGGGCGAGAGAAAATGGCTACACCTTC; cdr3_aa: CASRGGARENGYTF
j_call: TRBJ2-5; v_call: TRBV28; d_call: TRBD2; clone_size: -; cdr3_nt: TGTGCCAGCAGTCCATGGACTAGCGGGATTCAAGAGACCCAGTACTTC; cdr3_aa: CASSPWTSGIQETQYF
j_call: TRBJ1-1; v_call: TRBV9; d_call: TRBD1; clone_size: -; cdr3_nt: TGTGCCAGCAGCACCACCCGGGGACAGGGGGCGAGTCACACTGAAGCTTTCTTT; cdr3_aa: CASSTTRGQGASHTEAFF